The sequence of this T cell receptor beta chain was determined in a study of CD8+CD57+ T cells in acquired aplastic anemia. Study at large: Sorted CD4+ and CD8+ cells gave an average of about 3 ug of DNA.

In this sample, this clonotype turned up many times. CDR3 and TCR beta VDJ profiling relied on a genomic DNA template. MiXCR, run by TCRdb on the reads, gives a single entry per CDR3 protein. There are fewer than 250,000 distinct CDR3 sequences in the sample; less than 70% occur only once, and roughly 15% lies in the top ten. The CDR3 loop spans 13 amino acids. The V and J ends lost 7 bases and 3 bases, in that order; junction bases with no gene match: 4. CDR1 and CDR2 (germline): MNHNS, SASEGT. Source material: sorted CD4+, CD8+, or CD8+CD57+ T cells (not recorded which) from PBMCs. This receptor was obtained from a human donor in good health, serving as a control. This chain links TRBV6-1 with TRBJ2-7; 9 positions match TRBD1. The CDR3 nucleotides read TGTGCCAGCATTGGACAGGGGCTCTACGAGCAGTACTTC. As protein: CASIGQGLYEQYF.